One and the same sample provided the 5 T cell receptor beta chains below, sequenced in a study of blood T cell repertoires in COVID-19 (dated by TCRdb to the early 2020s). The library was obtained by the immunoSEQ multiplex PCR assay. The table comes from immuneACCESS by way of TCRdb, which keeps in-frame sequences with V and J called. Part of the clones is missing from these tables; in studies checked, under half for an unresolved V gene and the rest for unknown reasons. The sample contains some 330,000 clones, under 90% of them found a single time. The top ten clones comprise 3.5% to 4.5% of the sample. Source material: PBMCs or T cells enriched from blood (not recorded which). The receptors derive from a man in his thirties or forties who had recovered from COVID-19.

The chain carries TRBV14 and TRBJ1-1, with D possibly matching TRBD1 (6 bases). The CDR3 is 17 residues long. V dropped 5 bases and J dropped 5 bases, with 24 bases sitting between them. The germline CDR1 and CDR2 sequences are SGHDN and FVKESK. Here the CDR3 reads CASSDKAGGGMGTEAFF. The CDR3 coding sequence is TGTGCCAGCAGCGATAAGGCCGGTGGGGGCATGGGAACTGAAGCTTTCTTT.

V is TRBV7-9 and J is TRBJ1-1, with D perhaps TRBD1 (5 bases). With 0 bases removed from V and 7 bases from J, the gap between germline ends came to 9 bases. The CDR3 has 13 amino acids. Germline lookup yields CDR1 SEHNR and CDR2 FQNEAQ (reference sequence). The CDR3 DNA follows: TGTGCCAGCAGCTTAGCAACAGGCTTTGAAGCTTTCTTT. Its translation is CASSLATGFEAFF.

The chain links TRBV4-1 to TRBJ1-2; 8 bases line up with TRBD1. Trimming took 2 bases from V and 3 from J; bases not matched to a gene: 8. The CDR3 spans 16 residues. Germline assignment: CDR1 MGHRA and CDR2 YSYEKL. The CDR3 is CASSQLGQGGYYGYTF. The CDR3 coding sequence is TGCGCCAGCAGCCAATTAGGACAGGGAGGGTACTATGGCTACACCTTC.

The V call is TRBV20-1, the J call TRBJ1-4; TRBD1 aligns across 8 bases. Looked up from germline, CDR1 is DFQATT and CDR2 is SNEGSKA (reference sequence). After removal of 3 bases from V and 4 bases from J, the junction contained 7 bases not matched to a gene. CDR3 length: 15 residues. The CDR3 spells CSASGRGLNNEKLFF. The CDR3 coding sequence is TGCAGTGCTAGTGGCAGGGGGCTGAATAATGAAAAACTGTTTTTT.

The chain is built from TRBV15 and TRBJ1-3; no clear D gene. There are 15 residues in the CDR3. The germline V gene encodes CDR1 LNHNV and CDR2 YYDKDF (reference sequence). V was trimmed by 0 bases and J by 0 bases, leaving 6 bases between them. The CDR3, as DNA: TGTGCCACCAGCAGAGAACGGTTCTCTGGAAACACCATATATTTT. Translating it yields CATSRERFSGNTIYF.